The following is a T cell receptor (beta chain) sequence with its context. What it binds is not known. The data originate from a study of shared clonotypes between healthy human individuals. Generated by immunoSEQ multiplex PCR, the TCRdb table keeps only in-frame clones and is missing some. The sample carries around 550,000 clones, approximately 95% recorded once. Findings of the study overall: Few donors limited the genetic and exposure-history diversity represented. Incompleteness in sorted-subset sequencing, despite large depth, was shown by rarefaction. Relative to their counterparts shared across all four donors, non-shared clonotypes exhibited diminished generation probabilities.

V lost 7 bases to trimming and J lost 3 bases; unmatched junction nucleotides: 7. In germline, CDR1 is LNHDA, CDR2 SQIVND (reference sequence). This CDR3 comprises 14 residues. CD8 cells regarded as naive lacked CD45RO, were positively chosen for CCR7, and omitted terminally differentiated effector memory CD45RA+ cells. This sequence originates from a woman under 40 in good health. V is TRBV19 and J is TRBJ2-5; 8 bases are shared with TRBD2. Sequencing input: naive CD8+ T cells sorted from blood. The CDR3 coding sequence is TGTGCCAGTACCTCCGGGGGGGCGGAAGAGACCCAGTACTTC. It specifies CASTSGGAEETQYF. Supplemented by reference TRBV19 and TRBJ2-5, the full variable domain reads DGGITQSPKYLFRKEGQNVTLSCEQNLNHDAMYWYRQDPGQGLRLIYYSQIVNDFQKGDIAEGYSVSREKKESFPLTVTSAQKNPTAFYLCASTSGGAEETQYFGPGTRLLVL.